Presented here are 15 T cell receptor beta chains from one specimen sequenced in a study of T cell responses to AZD1222 COVID-19 vaccine. Some clones are missing from TCRdb's copy, which holds only in-frame ones; the method was immunoSEQ multiplex PCR. The table records 95,000 to 150,000 clones, more than 85% of them present only once. The starting material was peripheral blood, obtained on day 0 of MenACWY control vaccination. The receptors were gathered from an adult in good health.

The chain has TRBV11-2 and TRBJ2-7; TRBD2 agrees at 9 bases. The germline gives CDR1 SGHAT, CDR2 FQNNGV. The trim removed 0 bases at V and 3 bases at J, leaving 0 bases unmatched. This CDR3 contains 14 residues. DNA of the CDR3: TGTGCCAGCAGCTTAGATAGCGGGAGCTACGAGCAGTACTTC. It yields the protein CASSLDSGSYEQYF. The full variable domain, its missing parts supplied by reference TRBV11-2 and TRBJ2-7, is EAGVAQSPRYKIIEKRQSVAFWCNPISGHATLYWYQQILGQGPKLLIQFQNNGVVDDSQLPKDRFSAERLKGVDSTLKIQPAKLEDSAVYLCASSLDSGSYEQYFGPGTRLTVT.

The rearrangement uses TRBV4-1 and TRBJ2-5; 8 bases line up with TRBD1. The CDR3 length is 15 residues. Losses at the gene ends were 0 bases for V and 4 bases for J; bases not matched to a gene: 4. In germline, CDR1 is MGHRA, CDR2 YSYEKL. This CDR3 is CASSQDGRGRETQYF. In nucleotides, the CDR3 is TGCGCCAGCAGCCAAGATGGCAGGGGGCGAGAGACCCAGTACTTC.

The rearrangement links TRBV19 to TRBJ1-1, with D tentatively TRBD1 (6 bases). CDR3 length equals 12 residues. Germline values: CDR1 LNHDA, CDR2 SQIVND (reference sequence). V gave up 8 bases and J gave up 4 bases, with 11 bases separating them. In nucleotides, the CDR3 is TGTGCCAGTTCGGACAGTTTCACTGAAGCTTTCTTT. It encodes CASSDSFTEAFF.

The chain's CDR3 is CASSHIPGSEAFF. The CDR3 region has the DNA TGTGCCAGCAGCCATATTCCGGGATCTGAAGCTTTCTTT. The rearrangement joins TRBV7-2 to TRBJ1-1; D gene unclear. The germline gives CDR1 SGHTA, CDR2 FQGNSA. The V end was cut by 5 bases, the J end by 6 bases, with 13 bases between. The CDR3 extends over 13 amino acids. Full variable domain (outside the CDR3, taken from reference TRBV7-2 and TRBJ1-1): GAGVSQSPSNKVTEKGKDVELRCDPISGHTALYWYRQSLGQGLEFLIYFQGNSAPDKSGLPSDRFSAERTGGSVSTLTIQRTQQEDSAVYLCASSHIPGSEAFFGQGTRLTVV.

J is TRBJ1-1 and V is TRBV19, with a weak D call TRBD1 (6 bases). The CDR3 is made up of 15 amino acids. V was shortened by 2 bases and J by 0 bases, with 10 bases between the two germline ends. Germline loops: CDR1 LNHDA, CDR2 SQIVND (reference sequence). Here the CDR3 reads CASSIPGQMNTEAFF. The CDR3 DNA reads as TGTGCCAGTAGTATACCGGGACAAATGAACACTGAAGCTTTCTTT.

The V and J genes are TRBV5-1 and TRBJ2-1; the match to TRBD2 covers 9 bases. This CDR3 has 13 amino acids. The V segment lost 4 bases and the J segment 10 bases; nucleotides outside the gene matches: 6. Germline V CDR1 and CDR2: SGHRS, YFSETQ. This CDR3 is CASSLAGFTEQFF. In nucleotides, the CDR3 is TGCGCCAGCAGCCTAGCGGGGTTTACCGAGCAGTTCTTC.

The J gene is TRBJ1-5, the V gene TRBV4-1; 7 bases match TRBD1. The CDR3 has 13 residues. The germline gives CDR1 MGHRA, CDR2 YSYEKL. The V segment lost 0 bases and the J segment 9 bases; nucleotides outside the gene matches: 2. As DNA, the CDR3 is TGCGCCAGCAGCCAAGAAGGGGGCGGGCCCCAGCATTTT. This codes for CASSQEGGGPQHF.

The table lists this clone with a count of one. V and J are TRBV7-9 and TRBJ1-5; the match to TRBD1 covers 8 bases. J lost 0 bases, V lost 4 bases, and 14 bases had no gene match. In germline, CDR1 is SEHNR, CDR2 FQNEAQ (reference sequence). This CDR3 is built from 19 residues. CDR3: CASSSGTGYQSYSNQPQHF. The CDR3 DNA follows: TGTGCCAGCAGCTCGGGGACAGGTTACCAAAGCTATAGCAATCAGCCCCAGCATTTT.

The chain joins TRBV5-1 to TRBJ2-5; 10 positions match TRBD1. Germline CDR1 is SGHRS and CDR2 is YFSETQ. The CDR3 is made up of 16 amino acids. Trimming cost V 1 base and J 2 bases; bases outside gene matches: 5. CDR3 region: CASSLPRTGGQETQYF. Written as DNA, the CDR3 is TGCGCCAGCAGCTTGCCTCGGACAGGGGGTCAAGAGACCCAGTACTTC.

The V call is TRBV7-2, the J call TRBJ2-5; no clear D gene. The CDR3 runs to 13 residues. Germline V lookup: CDR1 SGHTA, CDR2 FQGNSA. Trimming pared 0 bases from V and 5 bases from J, leaving 7 bases between. The CDR3 DNA reads TGTGCCAGCAGCTTAGCAAAAGCGGAGACCCAGTACTTC. Amino acid sequence: CASSLAKAETQYF.

The chain employs TRBV6-6 and TRBJ1-2; a weak D match, TRBD1 (5 bases). Germline CDR1 and CDR2: MNHNY and SVGAGI (reference sequence). Deletions cut 4 bases from V and 5 bases from J, with 11 bases between. This CDR3 region has 13 residues. The CDR3 loop is CASSWDGAYGYTF. CDR3 DNA sequence: TGTGCCAGCAGTTGGGACGGAGCTTATGGCTACACCTTC.

This clone was recorded only once. This chain joins TRBV10-3 and TRBJ2-3, with D possibly TRBD2 on 9 matching bases. V lost 5 bases and J lost 2, with 20 bases in between. This CDR3 spans 17 amino acids. Germline values: CDR1 ENHRY, CDR2 SYGVKD. For the CDR3, the DNA is TGTGCCATCAGTCTCCCAGGGGGCGGGGGGGACACAGATACGCAGTATTTT. Translating gives CAISLPGGGGDTDTQYF.

The chain joins TRBV29-1 to TRBJ2-7, with D possibly TRBD2 on 5 matching bases. The CDR3 has 12 residues. Germline values: CDR1 SQVTM, CDR2 ANQGSEA. V shed 4 bases and J shed 5 bases, with 12 bases lying between them. CDR3 sequence: CSVAKPGDEQYF. The CDR3 DNA reads as TGCAGCGTTGCCAAGCCCGGGGACGAGCAGTACTTC.

The chain joins TRBV5-5 to TRBJ2-1, with 11 bases identical to TRBD2. The germline gives CDR1 SGHKS, CDR2 YYEKEE (reference sequence). With 4 bases clipped from V and 3 bases from J, the junction kept 3 bases outside the gene matches. The CDR3 is 15 residues long. The chain's CDR3 is CASSLGLAVYNEQFF. The DNA for the CDR3 is TGTGCCAGCAGCCTGGGACTAGCGGTCTACAATGAGCAGTTCTTC.

V is TRBV2 and J is TRBJ2-2, with 9 nucleotides matching TRBD1. V was clipped by 8 bases and J by 5 bases; unmatched bases: 6. Per the germline V gene, CDR1 is SNHLY and CDR2 is FYNNEI. The CDR3 extends over 14 amino acids. CDR3 in amino acids: CASRGQGRTGELFF. For the CDR3, the DNA is TGTGCCAGCCGGGGACAGGGCCGGACCGGGGAGCTGTTTTTT.